This T cell receptor beta chain was sequenced during a study of control samples from healthy donors and cancer patients (dated by TCRdb to the early 2020s). To note about this clone: Its target antigen remains unknown. No much larger clone is present one base from it, and per-base qualities are unavailable.

Its CDR3 holds 16 amino acids, cysteine through phenylalanine. The sequence is cut down to CDR3 DNA, 48 bases in frame from base 1. V loses 0 bases, J loses 4 bases, and the germline ends lie 16 bases apart. The germline V gene encodes CDR1 SGHNT and CDR2 YYREEE (reference sequence). Library method: the immunoSEQ multiplex PCR assay. As stored in TCRdb, this immuneACCESS dataset retains in-frame rearrangements with V and J assigned. A fraction of the clones does not appear; measured against another copy, unresolved V genes explain less than half of the discrepancy, and the remainder lacks a known reason. For this sample there are 130,000 or so clones; roughly 88% appear just once. The ten largest clones capture more than 2.5% of the sample.

The rearrangement combines TRBV5-4 with TRBJ1-1; TRBD1 is a weak D gene call, 5 bases matching. The sequencing input was blood. This TCR was recovered from a man in his fifties or sixties in good health. CDR3 protein: CASSLERTLGSTEAFF. The DNA sequence reads TGTGCCAGCAGCTTGGAGCGGACACTCGGTTCCACTGAAGCTTTCTTT.